This TCR beta chain was sequenced during a study of blood T cell repertoires in COVID-19. This CDR3 region has 13 residues. Trimming took 8 bases from V and 8 from J; bases not matched to a gene: 8. Germline V gene data show CDR1 as SEHNR and CDR2 as FQNEAQ (reference sequence). The Seattle patients joined while their infection was active and were tracked longitudinally afterward. As processed by the authors: For nucleated cells, counts were estimated from reference gene primer amplification. The protocol was immunoSEQ multiplex PCR, while the TCRdb copy is restricted to in-frame clones and leaves out a portion. For V, J and clone size, that table is used; D and trimming come from the DNA. This sample has under 200,000 clones, with about 88% found just once.

The chain joins TRBV7-9 to TRBJ1-4; 7 bases line up with TRBD1. Material: peripheral blood. The clonotype was recovered from a man in his sixties with COVID-19, enrolled during active disease. The CDR3 DNA reads TGTGCCAGCTCTAGGGGGCAGGGAGAAAAACTGTTTTTT. Translation gives CASSRGQGEKLFF.